The clone carrying this T cell receptor (beta chain) was seen more than once but under ten times. This CDR3 is also generated by other DNA sequences in the sample. The CDR3 totals 11 residues. The germline V and J ends were trimmed by 6 bases and 1 base, with 7 bases remaining between them. CDR1 and CDR2 (germline): DFQATT, SNEGSKA (reference sequence). The sample is drawn from a study of blood T cell repertoires in COVID-19. Background on the study: PBMCs, B-cell-depleted T cells, or T cells provided the cDNA or gDNA that made up the material.

The assay was immunoSEQ multiplex PCR, and TCRdb's table has in-frame clones only and misses some. The table shows more than 95,000 clones, with 87% occurring only once. This receptor was identified in a man in his fifties or sixties with acute or convalescent COVID-19. Material for sequencing was peripheral blood. The J gene is TRBJ2-7, the V gene TRBV20-1; D unresolved. DNA of the CDR3: TGCAGTGCCCAGACTTCCTACGAGCAGTACTTC. Protein product: CSAQTSYEQYF.